This T cell receptor (beta chain) is from a study of cytotoxic CD8 clonotypes in ibrutinib-treated CLL. On the study more broadly: Patients gave response samples after a median about eleven months of treatment, range 6 to 36.

Profiled with immunoSEQ multiplex PCR; TCRdb holds only in-frame clones, not every one. Among approximately 70,000 clones listed, 80% were seen once. The CDR3 extends over 13 amino acids. Trimming removed 5 bases at V and 9 bases at J, with 14 bases between. CDR1 and CDR2 from the germline V gene are SGHTA and FQGTGA. Source: PBMCs, taken at disease progression, from a patient treated with ibrutinib. The receptor's source is a human donor with chronic lymphocytic leukemia. This chain links TRBV7-3 with TRBJ2-1; D remains unclear. The CDR3 region has the DNA TGTGCCAGCAGCCCTTTAGGGTCTACTGAGCAGTTCTTC. It yields the protein CASSPLGSTEQFF. Using reference TRBV7-3 and TRBJ2-1 for the parts outside the CDR3, the full variable domain is GAGVSQTPSNKVTEKGKYVELRCDPISGHTALYWYRQSLGQGPEFLIYFQGTGAADDSGLPNDRFFAVRPEGSVSTLKIQRTERGDSAVYLCASSPLGSTEQFFGPGTRLTVL.